The sequence of this T cell receptor (beta chain) was determined in a study of identical twins (dated by TCRdb to 2016 to 2018). In terms of the full investigation: TCR alpha and beta repertoires from monozygotic twins, unrelated adults of various ages and cord blood were deep-sequenced to test whether fetal clonotypes persist. To rule out contamination, the twin experiments were replicated at different times with different library preparation protocols. Overall study outcomes, separate from this receptor: Excess twin sharing in beta out-of-frame sequences was weaker because fewer shared sequences lowered the signal-to-noise ratio. Because the same donors could not be followed over many years, conclusions were based on cross-sectional statistical analysis. Abundant cord blood beta clonotypes had fewer insertions, young adult naive repertoires showed a similar but weaker trend, and memory repertoires showed no such trend. Compared with coincidental sharing between unrelated individuals, out-of-frame TCR alpha sequences shared between twins had an excess of sequences with low generation probability. Out-of-frame TCR alpha sharing in monozygotic twins was systematically underestimated by recombination models, whereas sharing between unrelated individuals was in agreement with the recombination models. Invariant T cells such as MAIT and iNKT could partly confound zero-insertion analyses, though diverse VJ usage argued against this for most clonotypes.

Every donor was a healthy Caucasian. The twin cohort consisted of three pairs of female monozygotic twins, all aged about 18 to 30 years. CD4+ and CD8+ T cell populations were isolated with positive isolation kits from Invitrogen. The germline V gene supplies CDR1 SGHVS and CDR2 FQNEAQ. V loses 1 base at its end and J loses 1 base; junction bases beyond the gene matches: 3. Including the terminal cysteine and phenylalanine, the CDR3 comprises 18 residues. CDR3 DNA is the only sequence kept; it has 54 bases, read in frame from the first base. Regarding this clonotype: What antigen it recognizes has not been identified. No base qualities exist here, and no much larger clone lies one base off it.

Libraries were built with 5' RACE. TCRdb lists the instrument as Illumina HiSeq 2000. A universal primer binding site was added through template switching, and the final cDNA carried a unique molecular identifier so that TCR cDNA molecules could be counted accurately. First-strand cDNA for TCR alpha and beta chains was synthesized from specific primers in the conserved constant-segment region. Each cDNA library was double barcoded, with a SMART-Mk sample barcode plus Illumina barcodes, to control for contamination. TruSeq adapter sequences along with Illumina sample barcodes were introduced in two successive PCR steps. TCR alpha and beta cDNA libraries were sequenced on the Illumina HiSeq platform with custom primers. The published analysis was carried out like this. MiGEC was used to process raw reads and extract unique molecular identifiers, and MiXCR was used to find CDR3 positions. For each individual, recombination models were inferred using an EM algorithm with the repgenHMM and IGoR tools. The analysis of shared clonotypes was done with the tcR package in R, with sharing normalized by the product of cloneset sizes. To study raw recombination free of thymic and clonal selection effects, out-of-frame nonproductive sequences were analyzed. The raw public reads went through TCRdb reprocessing: fastp at Q25, MiXCR clone calling, in-frame beta chains kept. Entries that share a CDR3 protein sequence are merged under the most common genes and DNA. V and J calls and clone size were set by TCRdb, not the authors. The sample profile shows under 300,000 distinct CDR3 sequences; 5.5% to 7.5% of them were found once. The ten biggest clones cover roughly 15% of the sample.

These data are also associated with another study on T cells expressing NK-cell markers. As noted in the second study: TCR beta-chain repertoires were profiled in sorted CD3+CD56+NKG2C+, CD3+CD56+NKG2C- and CD3+CD56-NKG2C+ T-cell subsets from several donors. Seven of the eight sequenced donors were HCMV-seropositive and one was HCMV-seronegative. To restrict sorting to alphabetaTCR-expressing T cells, an anti-gammadeltaTCR antibody was added in several experiments. In several donors, the dominant CD3+CD56+NKG2C+ clonotypes were among the top 10 CD8+ clonotypes and accounted for about 1.0-7.5% of CD8+ T cells. Those dominant clonotypes were again the most abundant among CD3+CD56-NKG2C+ cells in a handful of donors, at roughly 28.3-65%. It remained unclear whether the expanded NKG2C-expressing T cell clones were specific for HCMV antigens. All eight donors whose samples were sequenced were randomly selected healthy volunteers, three of them men and five women. HCMV serostatus was determined by detecting HCMV-specific IgG in serum with a commercial ELISA kit. MIGEC was used to demultiplex reads and group the reads by UMI, and MiTCR was used to assemble and quantify clonotypes. To exclude erroneous sequences, any TCR cDNA sequence not supported by at least two reads was discarded. The tcR package was used for downstream repertoire analysis, with clonotypes matched between fractions based on CDR3 nucleotide sequence plus V segment. VDJmatch was used to annotate antigen specificity against VDJdb, with one amino acid substitution allowed in CDR3.

Sequenced: CD8+ T cells sorted from blood. The V gene is TRBV7-8 and the J gene is TRBJ2-6; 11 of the junction bases match TRBD1. This TCR was sampled from a woman aged 18-30 years in good health. Here the CDR3 is given as CASSLVRDRGSGANVLTF. Read as DNA, the sequence is TGTGCCAGCAGCTTAGTGAGGGACAGGGGGTCTGGGGCCAACGTCCTGACTTTC.